A single sample gave rise to the 7 T cell receptor beta chains below, sequenced in a study of shared clonotypes between healthy human individuals. Using immunoSEQ multiplex PCR, the repertoire was profiled, and TCRdb retains in-frame clones only, with some absent. The sample has 2 million to 2.5 million clones, approximately 94% seen once. The sequenced material came from naive CD4+ T cells sorted from blood. Subset indicated: CD45RA+ positively selected. The receptors stem from a man aged 18 to 29 in good health.

With regard to this clone: Other nucleotide sequences from this sample produce the same CDR3. This chain uses TRBV7-2 with TRBJ2-3; TRBD2 matches at 7 bases. V lost 1 base to trimming and J lost 4 bases; unmatched junction nucleotides: 5. The V gene's germline CDR1 is SGHTA and CDR2 FQGNSA. The CDR3 has 15 amino acids. This CDR3 reads CASSLGLAGADTQYF. CDR3 bases: TGTGCCAGCAGCTTAGGACTAGCTGGCGCAGATACGCAGTATTTT.

As to this clone: Other DNA sequences within the sample encode an identical CDR3. V is TRBV4-2 and J is TRBJ1-5, with D perhaps TRBD1 (6 bases). Germline V CDR1 and CDR2: LGHNA, YNFKEQ. The ends were cut back, 0 bases at V and 4 bases at J, with 7 bases in the middle. The CDR3 is made up of 14 amino acids. The DNA of the CDR3 is TGTGCCAGCAGCCAAGACAGGGGTAATCAGCCCCAGCATTTT. Protein: CASSQDRGNQPQHF.

J is TRBJ2-7 and V is TRBV5-1; TRBD2 is a possible D gene (7 bases). CDR1 and CDR2 from the germline V gene are SGHRS and YFSETQ. V lost 4 bases and J lost 6, with 17 bases in between. The CDR3 runs 14 residues. In DNA form, the CDR3 reads TGCGCCAGCAGCACCCAGAAGGGGGGGGCCGAGCAGTACTTC. Translated: CASSTQKGGAEQYF. The entire variable domain, with the rest obtained from reference TRBV5-1 and TRBJ2-7, is as follows: KAGVTQTPRYLIKTRGQQVTLSCSPISGHRSVSWYQQTPGQGLQFLFEYFSETQRNKGNFPGRFSGRQFSNSRSEMNVSTLELGDSALYLCASSTQKGGAEQYFGPGTRLTVT.

The DNA of the CDR3 is TGCGCCAGCAGCAGGGAACCGGGACAGGGGTCCTACGAGCAGTACTTC. Protein product: CASSREPGQGSYEQYF. This chain joins TRBV5-1 and TRBJ2-7, with 10 nucleotides matching TRBD1. There are 16 residues in the CDR3. Per germline, CDR1 SGHRS and CDR2 YFSETQ. The V and J ends lost 4 bases and 1 base, in that order; junction bases with no gene match: 8.

Details on this clone: This sample includes further DNA sequences coding for the same CDR3. V is TRBV7-2 and J is TRBJ2-7, with TRBD1 identical over 7 bases. This CDR3 contains 14 residues. Germline-derived CDR1 and CDR2 are SGHTA and FQGNSA. V dropped 4 bases and J dropped 0; count of bases not matched to a gene: 3. CDR3 residues: CASSSRDSSYEQYF. CDR3 DNA: TGTGCCAGCAGCTCCCGGGACAGCTCCTACGAGCAGTACTTC.

The chain has TRBV4-1 and TRBJ2-3; TRBD2 agrees at 9 bases. The CDR3 contains 17 residues. Germline V gene lookup returns CDR1 MGHRA and CDR2 YSYEKL. The junction had 7 bases not matched to a gene; V was cut back by 1 base and J by 2 bases. The CDR3 sequence is CASSQGVAGAPTDTQYF. The CDR3 DNA is TGCGCCAGCAGCCAAGGGGTAGCGGGGGCCCCCACAGATACGCAGTATTTT.

The rearrangement links TRBV10-2 to TRBJ1-4; D unclear. CDR3 size: 14 residues. The V gene's germline CDR1 is WSHSY and CDR2 SAAADI. The germline V and J ends were trimmed by 6 bases and 0 bases, with 8 bases remaining between them. CDR3 sequence reads: CASRWAATNEKLFF. The CDR3 nucleotides are TGCGCCAGCAGGTGGGCTGCAACTAATGAAAAACTGTTTTTT.